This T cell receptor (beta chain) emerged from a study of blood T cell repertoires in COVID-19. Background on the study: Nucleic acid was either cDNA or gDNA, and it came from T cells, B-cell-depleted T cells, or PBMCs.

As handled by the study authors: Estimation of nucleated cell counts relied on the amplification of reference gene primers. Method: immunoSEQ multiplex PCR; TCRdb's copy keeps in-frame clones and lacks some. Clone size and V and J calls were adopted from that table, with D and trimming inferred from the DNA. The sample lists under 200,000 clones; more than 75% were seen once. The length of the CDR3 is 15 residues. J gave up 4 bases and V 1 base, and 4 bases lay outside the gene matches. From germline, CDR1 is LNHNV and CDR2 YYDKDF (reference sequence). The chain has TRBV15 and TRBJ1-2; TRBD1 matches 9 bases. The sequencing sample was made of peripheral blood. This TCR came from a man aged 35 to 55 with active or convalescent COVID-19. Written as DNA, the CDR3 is TGTGCCACCAGCAGAGTACCGGACAGGGGCTATGGCTACACCTTC. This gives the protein CATSRVPDRGYGYTF.